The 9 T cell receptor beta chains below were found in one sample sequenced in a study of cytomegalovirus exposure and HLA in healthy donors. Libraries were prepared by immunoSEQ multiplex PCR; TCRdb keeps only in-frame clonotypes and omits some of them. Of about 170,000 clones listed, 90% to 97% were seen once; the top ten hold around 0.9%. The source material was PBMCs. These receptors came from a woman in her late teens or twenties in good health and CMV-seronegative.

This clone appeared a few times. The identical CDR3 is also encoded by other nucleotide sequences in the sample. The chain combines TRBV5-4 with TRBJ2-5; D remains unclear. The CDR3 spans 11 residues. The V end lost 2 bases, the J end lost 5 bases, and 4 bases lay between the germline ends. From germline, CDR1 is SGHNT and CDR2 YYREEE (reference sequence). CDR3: CASSFGETQYF. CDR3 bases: TGTGCCAGCAGCTTCGGGGAGACCCAGTACTTC.

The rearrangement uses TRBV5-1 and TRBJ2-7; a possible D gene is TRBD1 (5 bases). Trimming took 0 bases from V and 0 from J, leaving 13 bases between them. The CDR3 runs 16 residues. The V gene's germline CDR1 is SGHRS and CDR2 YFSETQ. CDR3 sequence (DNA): TGCGCCAGCAGCTTGGCCATGACAGCCTACTCCTACGAGCAGTACTTC. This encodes CASSLAMTAYSYEQYF.

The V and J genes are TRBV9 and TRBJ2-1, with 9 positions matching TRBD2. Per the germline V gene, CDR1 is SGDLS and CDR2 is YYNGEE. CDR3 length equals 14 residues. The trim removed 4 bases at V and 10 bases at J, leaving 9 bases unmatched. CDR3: CASSFAGSGGEQFF. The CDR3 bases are TGTGCCAGCAGCTTTGCGGGGAGCGGGGGGGAGCAGTTCTTC. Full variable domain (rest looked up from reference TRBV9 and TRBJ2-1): DSGVTQTPKHLITATGQRVTLRCSPRSGDLSVYWYQQSLDQGLQFLIQYYNGEERAKGNILERFSAQQFPDLHSELNLSSLELGDSALYFCASSFAGSGGEQFFGPGTRLTVL.

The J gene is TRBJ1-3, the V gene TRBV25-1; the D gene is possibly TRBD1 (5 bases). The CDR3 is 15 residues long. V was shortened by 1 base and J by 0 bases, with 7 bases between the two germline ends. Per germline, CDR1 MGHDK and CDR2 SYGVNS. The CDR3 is CASSEFRGSGNTIYF. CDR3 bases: TGTGCCAGCAGTGAATTTAGGGGCTCTGGAAACACCATATATTTT.

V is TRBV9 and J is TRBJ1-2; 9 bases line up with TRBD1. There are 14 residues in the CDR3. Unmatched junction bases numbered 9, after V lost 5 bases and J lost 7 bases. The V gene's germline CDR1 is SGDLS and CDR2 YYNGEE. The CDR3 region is CASRDDRGVSGYTF. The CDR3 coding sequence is TGTGCCAGCAGAGACGACAGGGGGGTTTCTGGCTACACCTTC.

The CDR3 sequence is CASSPTLAGAAYEQYF. The CDR3 DNA reads TGTGCCAGCAGCCCCACTTTAGCGGGGGCGGCCTACGAGCAGTACTTC. The chain has TRBV4-2 and TRBJ2-7, with 9 bases aligning to TRBD2. Germline CDR1 LGHNA, CDR2 YNFKEQ. The V and J ends lost 4 bases and 2 bases, in that order; junction bases with no gene match: 9. CDR3 length: 16 amino acids.

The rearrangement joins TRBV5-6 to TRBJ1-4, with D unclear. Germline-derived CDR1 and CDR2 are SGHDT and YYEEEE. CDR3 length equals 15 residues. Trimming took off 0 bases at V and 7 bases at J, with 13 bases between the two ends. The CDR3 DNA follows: TGTGCCAGCAGCTTGGGCGGGGATCGAGTTGAAAAACTGTTTTTT. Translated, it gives CASSLGGDRVEKLFF.

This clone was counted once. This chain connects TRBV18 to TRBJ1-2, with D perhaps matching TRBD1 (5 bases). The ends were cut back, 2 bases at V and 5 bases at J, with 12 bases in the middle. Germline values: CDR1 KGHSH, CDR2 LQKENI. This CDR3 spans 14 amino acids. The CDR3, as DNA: TGTGCCAGCTCACCATTGGGGCCAATTTATGGCTACACCTTC. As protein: CASSPLGPIYGYTF.

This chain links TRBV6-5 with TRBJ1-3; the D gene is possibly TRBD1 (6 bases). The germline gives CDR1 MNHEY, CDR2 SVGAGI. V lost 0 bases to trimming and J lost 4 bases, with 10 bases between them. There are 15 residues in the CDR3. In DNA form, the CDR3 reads TGTGCCAGCAGTTACTCGGGGGCAGCCGGAAACACCATATATTTT. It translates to CASSYSGAAGNTIYF.